A selection of T cell receptor beta chains follows, all from one sample in a study of naive and memory T cell subsets. TCRdb redid the calling of the UMI-ligation and nested PCR reads with MiXCR, one entry per CDR3 protein. The table lists approximately 21,000 distinct CDR3 sequences, approximately 10% of them singletons. Sequencing used central memory CD8+ T cells from blood. The receptors originated from a human donor in good health. Each CDR3 is given with its conserved first and last residue. Fields, in order: clone size, V gene, J gene, D gene, CDR3 DNA, CDR3 protein. The D gene is left open where the match is weak. Expanded clones are given a class, and other clones once, few, many or no size at all.

>few|TRBV29-1|TRBJ1-2|.
TGCAGCGTTCCGAGTGGGGCTGGCTACACCTTC
CSVPSGAGYTF
>few|TRBV4-1|TRBJ2-7|TRBD1
TGCGCCAGCAGCGGGACAGGGAACCCCTACGAGCAGTACTTC
CASSGTGNPYEQYF
>few|TRBV11-2|TRBJ2-4|TRBD2
TGTGCCAGCAGCTTAGGGCTAGCGGGACTAGCCAAAAACATTCAGTACTTC
CASSLGLAGLAKNIQYF
>medium-sized|TRBV27|TRBJ2-5|TRBD2
TGTGCCAGCAGACCGACTAGCGGACTAATGGAGACCCAGTACTTC
CASRPTSGLMETQYF
>few|TRBV5-4|TRBJ2-7|.
TGTGCCAGCAGCTTGGTAGCCGGCGAGCAGTACTTC
CASSLVAGEQYF
>few|TRBV27|TRBJ2-5|TRBD2
TGTGCCAGCAGTCCCTGGACTAGCGGAATCCAAGAGACCCAGTACTTC
CASSPWTSGIQETQYF
>medium-sized|TRBV19|TRBJ1-2|TRBD1
TGTGCCAGTAGCCCGGGACAGGGGGCACATGGCTACACCTTC
CASSPGQGAHGYTF
>many|TRBV20-1|TRBJ2-7|.
TGCAGTGCTAGAGAAGAGGGTTACGAGCAGTACTTC
CSAREEGYEQYF
>.|TRBV9|TRBJ2-3|.
TGTGCCAGCAGCACCACGACAGGGAGGGATACGCAGTATTTT
CASSTTTGRDTQYF
>few|TRBV4-3|TRBJ2-1|.
TGCGCCAGCAGCCAAGAACAGGGCCCCTACAATGAGCAGTTCTTC
CASSQEQGPYNEQFF
>.|TRBV20-1|TRBJ2-5|.
TGCAGTGCTAGAGAAGAGGGGACGGCGCAAGAGACCCAGTACTTC
CSAREEGTAQETQYF
>many|TRBV30|TRBJ2-1|.
TGTGCCTGGAGTCCCGGGGTGGGTCCCCGTAGGGGCTCCTACAATGAGCAGTTCTTC
CAWSPGVGPRRGSYNEQFF
>few|TRBV4-3|TRBJ2-5|.
TGCGCCAGCAGCCAAGACGCCCAGGGACTTGGGGAGACCCAGTACTTC
CASSQDAQGLGETQYF
>many|TRBV11-2|TRBJ2-1|.
TGTGCCAGCAGCTTATCTCCGGGGTCAGCTGAGCAGTTCTTC
CASSLSPGSAEQFF
>.|TRBV30|TRBJ1-5|.
TGTGCCTGGAGTGGGGGACGGGGTATGCCCCAGCATTTT
CAWSGGRGMPQHF
>.|TRBV27|TRBJ2-4|TRBD2
TGTGCCAGCAGTTTTCAGGGCGGGAGTGAAGGGTACATTCAGTACTTC
CASSFQGGSEGYIQYF